These 21 T cell receptor beta chains were sequenced from one sample in a study of cytomegalovirus exposure and HLA in healthy donors. Primers included in the PCR were 60 Vbeta and 13 Jbeta primers. The assay was immunoSEQ multiplex PCR, and TCRdb's table has in-frame clones only and misses some. The table lists 100,000 to 150,000 clones, around three quarters of them singletons, with 5% to 5.5% in the top ten. Sequenced: PBMCs. The receptors were sampled from a man aged 25 to 45 in good health and CMV-seronegative.

With regard to this clone: The CDR3 does not close with the conserved phenylalanine or tryptophan, likely indicating a read error. The DNA is omitted, as the CDR3 cannot be located on it reliably, and the CDR3 follows TCRdb's listing. This chain links TRBV5-4 with TRBJ2-7; the table calls TRBD2, which could not be checked here. Termini included, the CDR3 measures 14 amino acids. Germline values: CDR1 SGHNT, CDR2 YYREEE (reference sequence). CDR3 residues: CASSLKGPDLAGHP.

In the case of this clone: In the same sample, other DNA sequences code for this CDR3. J is TRBJ2-5 and V is TRBV5-1; D ambiguous. The V end was cut by 1 base, the J end by 5 bases, with 3 bases between. CDR3 length: 11 amino acids. Per germline, CDR1 SGHRS and CDR2 YFSETQ. The CDR3 region has the DNA TGCGCCAGCAGCTTGAGCGAGACCCAGTACTTC. Translation: CASSLSETQYF.

J is TRBJ2-1 and V is TRBV25-1, with a tentative D call TRBD1 (6 bases). The germline V gene has CDR1 MGHDK and CDR2 SYGVNS. V was clipped by 3 bases and J by 4 bases, with 7 bases between them. This CDR3 contains 13 residues. For the CDR3, the DNA is TGTGCCAGCAGTGAGGACAGTTACAATGAGCAGTTCTTC. As protein: CASSEDSYNEQFF.

The V call is TRBV5-1, the J call TRBJ2-5; 9 bases line up with TRBD1. Trimming at V came to 4 bases and at J to 2 bases, leaving 9 bases not matched to a gene. This CDR3 spans 16 amino acids. Germline CDR1 and CDR2: SGHRS and YFSETQ. In nucleotides, the CDR3 is TGCGCCAGCAGCCCCTCGGGACAGGGTAGTCAAGAGACCCAGTACTTC. This translates into CASSPSGQGSQETQYF.

V is TRBV7-2 and J is TRBJ1-5; 7 bases match TRBD1. The CDR3 runs 14 residues. J gave up 3 bases and V 4 bases, and 3 bases lay outside the gene matches. Germline assignment: CDR1 SGHTA and CDR2 FQGNSA. This chain's CDR3 is CASSYQGDNQPQHF. CDR3 bases: TGTGCCAGCAGCTACCAGGGGGACAATCAGCCCCAGCATTTT. Combining the CDR3 with reference TRBV7-2 and TRBJ1-5 gives the whole variable domain GAGVSQSPSNKVTEKGKDVELRCDPISGHTALYWYRQSLGQGLEFLIYFQGNSAPDKSGLPSDRFSAERTGGSVSTLTIQRTQQEDSAVYLCASSYQGDNQPQHFGDGTRLSIL.

This clone was found once. The J gene is TRBJ2-5, the V gene TRBV18; D might be TRBD2 (5 bases). V lost 3 bases to trimming and J lost 4 bases, with 12 bases between them. Germline V CDR1 and CDR2: KGHSH, LQKENI. There are 14 residues in the CDR3. CDR3 DNA: TGTGCCAGCTCACCGTGGGATGAGGGAGAGACCCAGTACTTC. It yields the protein CASSPWDEGETQYF.

J is TRBJ1-5 and V is TRBV2; 8 bases line up with TRBD1. The CDR3 consists of 17 residues. Germline CDR1 is SNHLY and CDR2 is FYNNEI. Unmatched junction bases numbered 10, after V lost 6 bases and J lost 0 bases. The CDR3 region has the DNA TGTGCCAGCAGCGAAACTACGGGACAGGTTAGCAATCAGCCCCAGCATTTT. It yields the protein CASSETTGQVSNQPQHF.

The genes are TRBV19 and TRBJ1-2; 8 positions match TRBD1. The CDR3 covers 12 residues. Per germline, CDR1 LNHDA and CDR2 SQIVND (reference sequence). V dropped 4 bases and J dropped 5; count of bases not matched to a gene: 0. For the CDR3, the DNA is TGTGCCAGTAGTAGACAGGGGTATGGCTACACCTTC. Translating it yields CASSRQGYGYTF.

J is TRBJ1-3 and V is TRBV5-1; D is possibly TRBD1 (5 bases). This CDR3 comprises 14 residues. Per the germline V gene, CDR1 is SGHRS and CDR2 is YFSETQ. Trimming cost V 0 bases and J 4 bases, with 8 bases left between them. CDR3 in amino acids: CASSLEGKGNTIYF. CDR3 sequence (DNA): TGCGCCAGCAGCTTGGAGGGGAAAGGAAACACCATATATTTT.

The chain links TRBV7-9 to TRBJ2-1; TRBD2 aligns across 12 bases. Per germline, CDR1 SEHNR and CDR2 FQNEAQ (reference sequence). J was trimmed by 7 bases and V by 5 bases; bases with no gene match: 6. This CDR3 is built from 15 residues. Here the CDR3 DNA reads TGTGCCAGCAGCCCCCTAGCGGGAGGGGGAAATGAGCAGTTCTTC. As protein: CASSPLAGGGNEQFF.

To note about this clone: The same CDR3 is also encoded by other DNA sequences in this sample. V gene TRBV7-2 combines with J gene TRBJ1-5; D gene unclear. Trimming took 1 base from V and 4 from J, leaving 11 bases between them. The CDR3 loop spans 15 amino acids. The germline gives CDR1 SGHTA, CDR2 FQGNSA. Here the CDR3 DNA reads TGTGCCAGCAGCTTAGGAGCAGGCGGGAATCAGCCCCAGCATTTT. This translates into CASSLGAGGNQPQHF.

The CDR3 coding sequence is TGCGCCAGCAGCTGGGACAGGAACACTGAAGCTTTCTTT. This encodes CASSWDRNTEAFF. The V and J genes are TRBV5-1 and TRBJ1-1, with 7 positions matching TRBD1. Germline trimming cut 3 bases from V and 1 base from J; bases unmatched to any gene: 0. The CDR3 has 13 amino acids. Germline V gene lookup returns CDR1 SGHRS and CDR2 YFSETQ.

V and J are TRBV5-6 and TRBJ1-4; TRBD1 is a possible D gene (6 bases). Trimming removed 1 base at V and 0 bases at J, with 13 bases between. Germline loops: CDR1 SGHDT, CDR2 YYEEEE. This CDR3 spans 17 amino acids. DNA of the CDR3: TGTGCCAGCAGCTTGCACAGGGCCACTGCAACTAATGAAAAACTGTTTTTT. The encoded protein is CASSLHRATATNEKLFF.

The chain is built from TRBV4-1 and TRBJ2-5, with 9 bases matching TRBD2. The CDR3 spans 19 residues. In germline, CDR1 is MGHRA, CDR2 YSYEKL. V trimming: 1 base; J trimming: 2 bases; junction bases outside the gene matches: 14. This CDR3 reads CASSQVSRRTTSGQETQYF. CDR3 in DNA: TGCGCCAGCAGCCAAGTGAGTCGGAGGACGACTAGCGGTCAAGAGACCCAGTACTTC.

The genes are TRBV19 and TRBJ2-7, with D tentatively TRBD1 (7 bases). The length of the CDR3 is 14 residues. Germline V CDR1 and CDR2: LNHDA, SQIVND (reference sequence). Deletions cut 3 bases from V and 2 bases from J, with 11 bases between. The CDR3 sequence is CASSIRGDTYEQYF. Here the CDR3 DNA reads TGTGCCAGTAGTATCAGGGGGGATACCTACGAGCAGTACTTC.

This chain uses TRBV7-9 with TRBJ2-7; TRBD2 agrees at 14 bases. Per germline, CDR1 SEHNR and CDR2 FQNEAQ (reference sequence). J was trimmed by 1 base and V by 11 bases; bases with no gene match: 4. CDR3 length: 14 amino acids. CDR3 region: CAGGLAGGSYEQYF. The CDR3 bases are TGTGCCGGAGGACTAGCGGGGGGTTCCTACGAGCAGTACTTC.

The V and J genes are TRBV7-9 and TRBJ1-1; D remains unclear. The CDR3 totals 15 residues. Germline CDR1 SEHNR, CDR2 FQNEAQ (reference sequence). Deletions cut 3 bases from V and 1 base from J, with 12 bases between. As DNA, the CDR3 is TGTGCCAGCAGCTTGGCTGGGAGGGAGAACACTGAAGCTTTCTTT. It translates to CASSLAGRENTEAFF.

The chain is built from TRBV29-1 and TRBJ2-5; TRBD1 agrees at 7 bases. Trimming at V came to 6 bases and at J to 5 bases, leaving 6 bases not matched to a gene. The CDR3 sequence is 12 residues long. The germline V gene has CDR1 SQVTM and CDR2 ANQGSEA. As DNA, the CDR3 is TGCAGCGTCCGACAGGGCTTTGAGACCCAGTACTTC. As protein: CSVRQGFETQYF.

This sequence joins TRBV4-2 and TRBJ2-1, with D perhaps matching TRBD2 (6 bases). The germline V gene has CDR1 LGHNA and CDR2 YNFKEQ. The CDR3 runs to 16 residues. The germline V and J ends were trimmed by 6 bases and 6 bases, with 21 bases remaining between them. The CDR3 DNA is TGTGCCAGCAGTCACGCCACGGGAGAGGGACTCAATGAGCAGTTCTTC. It codes for CASSHATGEGLNEQFF.

The chain links TRBV4-2 to TRBJ1-2, with D possibly being TRBD1 (6 bases). The CDR3 covers 15 residues. V lost 4 bases, J lost 2 bases, and 14 bases lay in between. Germline CDR1 is LGHNA and CDR2 is YNFKEQ. CDR3 residues: CASSPTAGANYGYTF. The DNA for the CDR3 is TGTGCCAGCAGCCCGACGGCGGGGGCCAACTATGGCTACACCTTC.

The chain employs TRBV29-1 and TRBJ1-2; D remains unclear. The V gene's germline CDR1 is SQVTM and CDR2 ANQGSEA. The CDR3 sequence is 12 residues long. The V and J ends lost 4 bases and 9 bases respectively, with 15 bases between them. Written as DNA, the CDR3 is TGCAGCGTTGGGGATAACGGGGAAAGCTACACCTTC. This translates into CSVGDNGESYTF.